Described below is a single TCR beta chain sequence and its context. Its antigen is undetermined. The sample belongs to a study of OX40 agonist ivuxolimab in advanced cancers. Study overall: Clinicians treated patients with ivuxolimab, an agonistic anti-OX40 (CD134) antibody. Two cutaneous melanoma patients and one hepatocellular carcinoma patient, three in all, had partial responses. Study-wide results and limits: Not determined was the antigen specificity of the expanded peripheral T cells. Clonal expansion was seen in CD4+ and CD8+ blood T cells by week 6 at 0.1 to 3.0 mg/kg.

TCRdb's copy holds only in-frame clones and misses some; the assay was immunoSEQ multiplex PCR. The sample lists more than 15,000 clones, 74% occurring once. Looked up from germline, CDR1 is MGHRA and CDR2 is YSYEKL. The V and J ends lost 1 base and 2 bases respectively, with 6 bases between them. This CDR3 has 13 residues. The sequence was collected from an adult with an advanced solid tumor such as melanoma, head and neck, liver or kidney cancer. The gene calls are TRBV4-1 and TRBJ2-7; D gene unclear. The specimen was CD4+ or CD8+ T cells sorted from blood, collected in a trial of the OX40 agonist ivuxolimab. CDR3 in DNA: TGCGCCAGCAGCCAAGTAGTGACCTACGAGCAGTACTTC. Its translation is CASSQVVTYEQYF.